The rows below give T cell receptor beta chains drawn from one sample of a study of CD8 T cells in ankylosing spondylitis. TCRdb passed the 5' RACE reads through MiXCR, listing each CDR3 protein once. The sample has some 100,000 distinct CDR3 sequences; roughly 8.7% are singletons. Sample: blood, either unsorted or a sorted T cell fraction (not recorded which). The receptor source for this set is a male donor with ankylosing spondylitis or in good health (not recorded which). CDR3s include the opening cysteine and the closing phenylalanine or tryptophan. The D gene is left open where the match is weak. The size of a clone is reported for some rows only, either as once, few or many, or as a class for expanded clones.

>TRBJ2-2|TRBD2|many|TRBV20-1
TGCAGTGCTAGAGGGGAGCTAGCGGCCGGGGAGCTGTTTTTT
CSARGELAAGELFF
>TRBJ2-1|TRBD2|many|TRBV6-2/TRBV6-3
TGTGCCAGCAGATACCTTAGCGGGAGGGAAAATGAGCAGTTCTTC
CASRYLSGRENEQFF
>TRBJ2-2|NA|many|TRBV2
TGTGCCAGCAGTCCGGGACCTTGGGCCGGGGAGCTGTTTTTT
CASSPGPWAGELFF
>TRBJ2-1|TRBD2|many|TRBV7-9
TGTGCCAGCAGCCATATAGCGGGAGGACCTACCTACAATGAGCAGTTCTTC
CASSHIAGGPTYNEQFF
>TRBJ1-1|NA|NA|TRBV6-5
TGTGCCAGCAGTTACGGCGGTTCGGCTTTCTTT
CASSYGGSAFF
>TRBJ2-6|TRBD1|many|TRBV4-3
TGCGCCAGCAGAGCAGGGGGCGCTGGGGCCAACGTCCTGACTTTC
CASRAGGAGANVLTF
>TRBJ2-7|NA|many|TRBV19
TGTGCCAGTAGTATTTCCGGGACACCATCCTACGAGCAGTACTTC
CASSISGTPSYEQYF
>TRBJ2-1|TRBD2|few|TRBV4-1
TGCGCCAGCAGCTACCTTAGCGGGAGCTCCTACAATGAGCAGTTCTTC
CASSYLSGSSYNEQFF
>TRBJ2-5|TRBD2|many|TRBV20-1
TGCAGTGCTAGTGGTGGGCGGGAGTCGTATTACGAAGAGACCCAGTACTTC
CSASGGRESYYEETQYF
>TRBJ2-7|NA|many|TRBV20-1
TGCAGTGCTGCCCACACAAGGTTCTCCTACGAGCAGTACTTC
CSAAHTRFSYEQYF
>TRBJ2-1|NA|many|TRBV5-1
TGCGCCAGCAGCCCCCAACTCTCCTACAATGAGCAGTTCTTC
CASSPQLSYNEQFF
>TRBJ2-1|TRBD2|many|TRBV7-8
TGTGCCAGCAGCTTAGTGTATTGGCTAGCGGGAGGCAATGAGCAGTTCTTC
CASSLVYWLAGGNEQFF
>TRBJ2-1|NA|NA|TRBV7-2
TGTGCCAGCGGACCACAGTTCTTC
CASGPQFF
>TRBJ2-1|NA|few|TRBV11-2
TGTGCCAGCAGCCCTCGTTTGGGGAGTTACAATGAGCAGTTCTTC
CASSPRLGSYNEQFF
>TRBJ2-1|NA|NA|TRBV5-5
TGTGCCAGCAGCCCGACGGGACTCCTAAATGAGCAGTTCTTC
CASSPTGLLNEQFF
>TRBJ1-5|NA|many|TRBV6-2/TRBV6-3
TGTGCCAGCCTCGGGGATGGCAATCAGCCCCAGCATTTT
CASLGDGNQPQHF